Listed below are T cell receptor beta chains from one sample, sequenced in a study of blood T cell repertoires in COVID-19. Measured with immunoSEQ multiplex PCR; TCRdb has only the in-frame clones, and not every one. The sample lists tens of thousands of clones, about 90% occurring once. The specimen sequenced was peripheral blood. These receptors were obtained from a man between 60 and 75 years old with acute or convalescent COVID-19. Each CDR3 is given with its conserved first and last residue.

J gene	V gene	CDR3 protein
TRBJ2-7	TRBV4-1	CASSQGVGQGVSYEQYF
TRBJ1-5	TRBV28	CASNTINQPQHF
TRBJ2-7	TRBV11-2	CASSLGGFEQYF
TRBJ2-2	TRBV10-2	CASLRDSHTGELFF
TRBJ2-7	TRBV30	CAWSGDIAGYDFYEQYF
TRBJ2-7	TRBV28	CASSLIRIDEQYF
TRBJ2-7	TRBV15	CATSDREPYEQYF
TRBJ1-5	TRBV5-1	CASAGPLRQRQPYSNQPQHF
TRBJ2-3	TRBV6-5	CASSLTGEGTDTQYF
TRBJ1-1	TRBV5-1	CASSPDSGNTEAFF
TRBJ2-2	TRBV5-1	CASSLDLVAGELFF
TRBJ1-1	TRBV11-2	CASSPYGGGRTEAFF
TRBJ2-1	TRBV5-1	CASSFTGSSYNEQFF
TRBJ2-3	TRBV7-2	CASSSVVASGTGDTQYF
TRBJ2-3	TRBV5-1	CASSLRTGGASDTQYF
TRBJ1-1	TRBV29-1	CSVENTPVGLTEAFF
TRBJ2-5	TRBV29-1	CSVGARETQYF
TRBJ2-1	TRBV5-1	CASRQVVALNEQFF
TRBJ2-2	TRBV28	CASSSGQGGGELFF
TRBJ2-1	TRBV2	CASRGLAGAGYNEQFF
TRBJ1-4	TRBV4-1	CASSHPSQLATNEKLFF
TRBJ1-3	TRBV5-1	CASSSGPGQGGNTIYF
TRBJ2-5	TRBV19	CASSIIAEGGAQYF
TRBJ2-4	TRBV4-1	CASSSSGVTGRSKNIQYF
TRBJ2-5	TRBV30	CAWSAGLAEGETQYF
TRBJ2-5	TRBV28	CASSSTDSETQYF
TRBJ2-2	TRBV3-1/TRBV3-2	CASSQGAGQGELFF
TRBJ1-1	TRBV29-1	CSVLQGMNTEAFF
TRBJ1-2	TRBV29-1	CSVEGRGVFYGYTF
TRBJ1-5	TRBV30	CAWSVLRGGGNQPQHF
TRBJ2-1	TRBV5-1	CASSQQGNEQFF
TRBJ2-2	TRBV10-1	CASSGGLTDLKNQNTGELFF
TRBJ2-5	TRBV4-2	CASSPLDRAGGVETQYF
TRBJ2-2	TRBV7-9	CASRPTGARPNTGELFF
TRBJ1-4	TRBV6-5	CASSRAGINGEKLFF
TRBJ2-7	TRBV2	CASSFGDRGEQYF
TRBJ2-2	TRBV18	CASSPVQTNTGELFF
TRBJ2-1	TRBV11-2	CASSHPMTGTSGRNEQFF
TRBJ2-7	TRBV12-3/TRBV12-4	CASRRDSFYEQYF
TRBJ1-2	TRBV27	CASSYNYPWGYTF